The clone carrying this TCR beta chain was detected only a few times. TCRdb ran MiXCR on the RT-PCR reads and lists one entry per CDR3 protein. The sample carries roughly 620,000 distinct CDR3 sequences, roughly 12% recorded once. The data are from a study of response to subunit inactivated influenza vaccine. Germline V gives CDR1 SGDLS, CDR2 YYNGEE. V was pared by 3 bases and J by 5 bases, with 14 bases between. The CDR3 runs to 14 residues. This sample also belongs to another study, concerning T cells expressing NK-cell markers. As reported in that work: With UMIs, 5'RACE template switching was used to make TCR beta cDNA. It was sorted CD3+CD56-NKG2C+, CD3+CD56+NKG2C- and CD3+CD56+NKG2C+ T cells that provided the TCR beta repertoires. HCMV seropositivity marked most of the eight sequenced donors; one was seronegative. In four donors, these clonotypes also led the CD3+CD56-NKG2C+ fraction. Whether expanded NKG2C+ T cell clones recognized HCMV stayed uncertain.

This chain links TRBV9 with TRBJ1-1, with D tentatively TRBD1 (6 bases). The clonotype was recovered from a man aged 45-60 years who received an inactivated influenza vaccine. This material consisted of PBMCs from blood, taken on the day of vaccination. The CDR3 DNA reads TGTGCCAGCAGCGCAGGCCAGGGGAGTACTGAAGCTTTCTTT. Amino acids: CASSAGQGSTEAFF.